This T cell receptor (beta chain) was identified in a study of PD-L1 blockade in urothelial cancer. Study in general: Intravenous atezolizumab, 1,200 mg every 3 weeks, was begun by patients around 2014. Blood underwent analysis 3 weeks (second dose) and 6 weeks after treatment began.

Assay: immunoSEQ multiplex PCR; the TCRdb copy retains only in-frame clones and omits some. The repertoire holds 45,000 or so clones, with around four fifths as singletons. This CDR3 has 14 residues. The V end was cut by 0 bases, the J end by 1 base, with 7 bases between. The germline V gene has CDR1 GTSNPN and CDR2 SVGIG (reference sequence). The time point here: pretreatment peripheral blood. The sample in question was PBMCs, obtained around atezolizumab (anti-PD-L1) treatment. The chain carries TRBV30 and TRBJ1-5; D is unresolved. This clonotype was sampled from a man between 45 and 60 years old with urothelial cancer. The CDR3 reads CAWSVSVSNQPQHF. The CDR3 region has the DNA TGTGCCTGGAGTGTATCAGTGAGCAATCAGCCCCAGCATTTT.